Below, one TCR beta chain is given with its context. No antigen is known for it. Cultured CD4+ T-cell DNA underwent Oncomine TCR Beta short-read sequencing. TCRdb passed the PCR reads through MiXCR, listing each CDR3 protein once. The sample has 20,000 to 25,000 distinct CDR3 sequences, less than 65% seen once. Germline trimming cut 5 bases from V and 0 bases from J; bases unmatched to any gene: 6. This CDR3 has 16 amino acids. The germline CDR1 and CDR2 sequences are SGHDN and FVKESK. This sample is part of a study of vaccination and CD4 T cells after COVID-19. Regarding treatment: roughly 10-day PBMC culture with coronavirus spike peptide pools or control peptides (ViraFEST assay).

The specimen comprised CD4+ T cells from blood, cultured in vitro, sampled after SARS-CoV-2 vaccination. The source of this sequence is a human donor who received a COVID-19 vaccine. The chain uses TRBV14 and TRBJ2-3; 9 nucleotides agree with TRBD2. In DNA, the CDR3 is TGTGCCAGCAGCGGGCGGGGGGGCCCTAGCACAGATACGCAGTATTTT. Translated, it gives CASSGRGGPSTDTQYF.